This T cell receptor beta chain emerged from a study of graft-versus-host responses after intestinal transplantation (dated by TCRdb to the early 2020s). Looking at the study overall: The transplants that recipients got were multivisceral, liver-intestinal, or isolated intestinal. Every recipient was given anti-thymocyte globulin induction, then maintenance tacrolimus and steroids for about three years. After intestinal transplantation, graft-versus-host and host-versus-graft alloreactive T cell clones were followed in the graft, circulation and bone marrow using bulk TCR-beta CDR3 sequencing. To identify alloreactive clones, pre-transplant mixed lymphocyte reaction products were sequenced and compared with unstimulated pre-transplant donor and recipient T cells. Of the 20 to 25 intestinal transplant recipients enrolled in the cohort, one of whom was a retransplant, 3 patients without pretransplant specimens were excluded. Donor T cell macrochimerism was defined as a peak of at least 4% donor T cells among recipient peripheral blood mononuclear cells. Rather than being sequenced by the commercial service, samples from a few later patients were sequenced in-house on an Illumina MiSeq and processed with MiXCR.

General study outcomes and caveats: High GvH to HvG T cell clonal ratios were observed in the allografts of patients with donor T cell macrochimerism. Early after transplant, peak levels of circulating GvH clones were found to be associated with declines in HvG clones. The conclusions were limited by the relatively low number and heterogeneity of the intestinal transplant patients. GvH clones turned up in recipient bone marrow, with some appearing earlier in ileal mucosa or blood, a pattern consistent with an intestinal mucosal origin.

On this clone: It has no known antigen specificity. Base qualities are not provided; no much larger clone lies one nucleotide away.

CDR3 length: 12 amino acids, cysteine to phenylalanine. Just CDR3 DNA is preserved here, 36 bases in frame from base 1. Per the germline V gene, SQVTM is the CDR1 and ANQGSEA is the CDR2. V and J are truncated by 4 bases and 4 bases respectively, leaving an intervening sequence of 10 bases. Read against the paper, the sample's time point label means: cells obtained before transplantation from donor or recipient. CD3+CD4+ and CD3+CD8+ populations were FACS-sorted from unstimulated pre-transplant donor and recipient cells taken from spleen or lymph nodes. Library method: the immunoSEQ multiplex PCR assay. For most patients, genomic DNA was isolated with the Qiagen DNeasy Blood and Tissue Kit and sent frozen to Adaptive Biotechnologies for TCR sequencing. High-throughput TCR-beta CDR3 sequencing of genomic DNA from most patients was performed by Adaptive Biotechnologies. Concerning the study's data processing: TCR sequencing data were retrieved from Adaptive's ImmunoSEQ software for roughly 20 patients, whereas a few other patients were processed with MiXCR and VDJtools. To correct CD4 versus CD8 sorting errors, sequences present in both subsets at a frequency ratio below 5:1 were removed. Because the origin of CDR3 nucleotide sequences shared between donor and recipient could not be assigned, those sequences were removed. To be classed as alloreactive, a clone needed at least 2-fold expansion over unstimulated cells and a minimum CFSE-low frequency of 0.002% (template counts) or 0.001% (read counts). Clones were considered mappable if detected in sequenced pre-transplant spleen, lymph node, or MLR CFSE-low populations of the donor or recipient. Cumulative frequency of alloreactive clones was calculated as a percentage of all sequences weighted by copy number. As stored in TCRdb, this immuneACCESS dataset retains in-frame rearrangements with V and J assigned. A fraction of the clones does not appear; measured against another copy, unresolved V genes explain less than half of the discrepancy, and the remainder lacks a known reason. That table is the source of V, J and clone size, and D and trimming were worked out from the DNA. The sample table records 130,000 or so clones; approximately 92% of these occur just once. The ten largest account for around 0.16% of the sample.

The material was unstimulated CD4+ T cells sorted from spleen or lymph node cells, obtained before intestinal transplant. The V gene is TRBV29-1 and the J gene is TRBJ1-2; the best D guess is TRBD1, with 5 bases matching. This TCR derives from a human donor who received an intestinal transplant. The DNA is as follows: TGCAGCGTTGTTTCAGGGTCCTATGGCTACACCTTC. This gives the protein CSVVSGSYGYTF.